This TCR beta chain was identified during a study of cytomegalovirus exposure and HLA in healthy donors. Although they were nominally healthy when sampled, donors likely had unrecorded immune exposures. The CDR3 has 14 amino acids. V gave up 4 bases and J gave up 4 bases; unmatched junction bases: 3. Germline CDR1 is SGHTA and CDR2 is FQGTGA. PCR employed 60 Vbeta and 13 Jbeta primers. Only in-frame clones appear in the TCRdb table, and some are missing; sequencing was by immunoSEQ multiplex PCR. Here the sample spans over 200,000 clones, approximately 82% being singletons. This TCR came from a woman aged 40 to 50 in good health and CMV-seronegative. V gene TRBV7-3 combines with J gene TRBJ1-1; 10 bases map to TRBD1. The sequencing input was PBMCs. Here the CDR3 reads CASSSDRGSTEAFF. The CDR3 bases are TGTGCCAGCAGCTCGGACAGGGGGAGCACTGAAGCTTTCTTT.